This record covers a single TCR beta chain. The CDR3 has 13 residues. CDR1 and CDR2 from the germline V gene are MNHNS and SASEGT. V lost 1 base, J lost 7 bases, and 8 bases lay in between. The data originate from a study of T-cell memory formation after mild COVID-19. TCRdb processed the 5' RACE reads anew with MiXCR; each CDR3 protein has one entry. The sample shows 55,000 to 80,000 distinct CDR3 sequences, about 9.4% of them seen only once. The sequenced material came from PBMCs or a T cell subset sorted from them (not recorded which). This sequence joins TRBV6-1 and TRBJ1-3; no clear D. The sequence was obtained from a man aged 18-30 years who had mild COVID-19 (a few samples of this study predate the infection). Cell type and time point are not known. The CDR3 spells CASSEGWVNTIYF. CDR3 in DNA: TGTGCCAGCAGTGAAGGTTGGGTTAACACCATATATTTT.